One and the same sample provided the 22 T cell receptor beta chains below, sequenced in a study of OX40 agonist ivuxolimab in advanced cancers. The method was immunoSEQ multiplex PCR; TCRdb's version includes in-frame clones alone and lacks a portion of them. The sample has around 80,000 clones; around nine tenths are singletons. This specimen was CD4+ or CD8+ T cells sorted from blood, taken in a trial of the OX40 agonist ivuxolimab. The receptors shown here come from an adult with an advanced solid tumor such as melanoma, head and neck, liver or kidney cancer.

The rearrangement links TRBV7-2 to TRBJ2-7, with a possible D match to TRBD1 (5 bases). This CDR3 is built from 14 residues. Germline assignment: CDR1 SGHTA and CDR2 FQGNSA. Trimming left V 3 bases short and J 2 bases short, with 11 bases between. CDR3: CASSFRQMTYEQYF. The CDR3 DNA reads as TGTGCCAGCAGCTTTAGACAGATGACCTACGAGCAGTACTTC.

The V gene is TRBV5-5, the J gene TRBJ2-5; 9 bases map to TRBD1. This CDR3 is built from 13 residues. The germline CDR1 and CDR2 sequences are SGHKS and YYEKEE (reference sequence). V dropped 5 bases and J dropped 7; count of bases not matched to a gene: 6. CDR3 DNA: TGTGCCAGCAGGGGACAGGGCCTAGGGACCCAGTACTTC. Translation: CASRGQGLGTQYF. The variable domain in full, completed from reference TRBV5-5 and TRBJ2-5, reads DAGVTQSPTHLIKTRGQQVTLRCSPISGHKSVSWYQQVLGQGPQFIFQYYEKEERGRGNFPDRFSARQFPNYSSELNVNALLLGDSALYLCASRGQGLGTQYFGPGTRLLVL.

The chain joins TRBV30 to TRBJ2-2; D remains ambiguous. The germline V gene encodes CDR1 GTSNPN and CDR2 SVGIG (reference sequence). This CDR3 spans 11 amino acids. V shed 2 bases and J shed 6 bases, with 4 bases lying between them. The CDR3 nucleotides are TGTGCCTGGAGTAGTCCCGGGGAGCTGTTTTTT. This gives the protein CAWSSPGELFF.

This clone was observed once. This chain links TRBV10-1 with TRBJ1-5; D not resolved. The germline V and J ends were trimmed by 7 bases and 2 bases, with 12 bases remaining between them. CDR3 length equals 14 residues. Germline CDR1 is WNHNN and CDR2 is SYGVQD (reference sequence). Here the CDR3 DNA reads TGCGCCAGCATCCCCAGGAGAGGCAATCAGCCCCAGCATTTT. Translated, it gives CASIPRRGNQPQHF.

The V gene is TRBV28, the J gene TRBJ1-1; the D gene is possibly TRBD1 (5 bases). Trimming cost V 3 bases and J 6 bases, with 11 bases left between them. CDR1 and CDR2 (germline): MDHEN, SYDVKM. CDR3 length equals 13 residues. The CDR3 nucleotides read TGTGCCAGCAGTTTCGGGGGACGGGCTGAAGCTTTCTTT. Residues: CASSFGGRAEAFF.

As for this clone: The same CDR3 arises from other DNA sequences in this sample as well. V is TRBV28 and J is TRBJ2-1; tentatively, D is TRBD1 (5 bases). V was shortened by 1 base and J by 7 bases, with 11 bases between the two germline ends. The CDR3 is made up of 14 amino acids. CDR1 MDHEN and CDR2 SYDVKM come from the germline V gene. In DNA, the CDR3 is TGTGCCAGCAGTTTATCTGGACAATCGAATGAGCAGTTCTTC. Protein: CASSLSGQSNEQFF.

A single count supports this clone. The chain employs TRBV9 and TRBJ2-3; D remains ambiguous. Germline lookup yields CDR1 SGDLS and CDR2 YYNGEE. V lost 4 bases, J lost 0 bases, and 12 bases lay in between. CDR3 length: 15 residues. The chain's CDR3 is CASSLGPYSTDTQYF. In nucleotides, the CDR3 is TGTGCCAGCAGCCTAGGACCCTATAGCACAGATACGCAGTATTTT.

The CDR3 DNA is TGCGCCAGCAGATCCGACATTCAGAGCTCCTATAATTCACCCCTCCACTTT. It encodes CASRSDIQSSYNSPLHF. The rearrangement uses TRBV5-1 and TRBJ1-6; D is unresolved. Germline V gives CDR1 SGHRS, CDR2 YFSETQ. Trimming removed 5 bases from V and 0 bases from J, with 15 bases in between. This CDR3 spans 17 amino acids.

Only a few counts were recorded for this clone. This rearrangement joins TRBV2 to TRBJ1-5; no reliable D call. The V and J ends lost 6 bases and 4 bases respectively, with 7 bases between them. The V gene's germline CDR1 is SNHLY and CDR2 FYNNEI. The CDR3 runs to 12 residues. Written as DNA, the CDR3 is TGTGCCAGCAGGAGACAAAATCAGCCCCAGCATTTT. This gives the protein CASRRQNQPQHF.

CDR3 in amino acids: CASNTLAGGLSEQYF. CDR3 bases: TGTGCCAGCAACACACTAGCGGGAGGGCTCAGCGAGCAGTACTTC. The chain is built from TRBV27 and TRBJ2-7; 13 positions agree with TRBD2. V was clipped by 7 bases and J by 6 bases; unmatched bases: 9. In germline, CDR1 is MNHEY, CDR2 SMNVEV (reference sequence). This CDR3 region has 15 residues.

V gene TRBV5-4 combines with J gene TRBJ1-2; TRBD1 might be the D (6 bases). This CDR3 region has 15 residues. Trimming removed 0 bases from V and 8 bases from J, with 17 bases in between. CDR1 SGHNT and CDR2 YYREEE come from the germline V gene (reference sequence). For the CDR3, the DNA is TGTGCCAGCAGCTTGGACGGGGGCATGTCAAAGGGCTACACCTTC. Residues: CASSLDGGMSKGYTF.

This chain uses TRBV25-1 with TRBJ2-2; 8 bases are shared with TRBD1. The CDR3 spans 14 residues. V shed 5 bases and J 6 bases; nucleotides not matched to a gene: 5. Germline loops: CDR1 MGHDK, CDR2 SYGVNS. For the CDR3, the DNA is TGTGCCAGCAGTCTCAGACAGGGGTCCGGGGAGCTGTTTTTT. Its translation: CASSLRQGSGELFF. Full variable domain (outside the CDR3, taken from reference TRBV25-1 and TRBJ2-2): EADIYQTPRYLVIGTGKKITLECSQTMGHDKMYWYQQDPGMELHLIHYSYGVNSTEKGDLSSESTVSRIRTEHFPLTLESARPSHTSQYLCASSLRQGSGELFFGEGSRLTVL.

This chain uses TRBV7-2 with TRBJ2-3; D ambiguous. V lost 1 base to trimming and J lost 4 bases, with 6 bases between them. In germline, CDR1 is SGHTA, CDR2 FQGNSA. CDR3 size: 13 residues. CDR3 residues: CASSLVRADTQYF. The CDR3 bases are TGTGCCAGCAGCTTAGTAAGGGCAGATACGCAGTATTTT. Together with reference TRBV7-2 and TRBJ2-3, the CDR3 gives the full variable domain: GAGVSQSPSNKVTEKGKDVELRCDPISGHTALYWYRQSLGQGLEFLIYFQGNSAPDKSGLPSDRFSAERTGGSVSTLTIQRTQQEDSAVYLCASSLVRADTQYFGPGTRLTVL.

The CDR3 is CASSYLGRGQSPLHF. In nucleotides, the CDR3 is TGTGCCAGCAGTTACCTGGGGAGGGGGCAATCACCCCTCCACTTT. The V gene is TRBV11-2, the J gene TRBJ1-6; 7 positions agree with TRBD1. Germline values: CDR1 SGHAT, CDR2 FQNNGV. The length of the CDR3 is 15 residues. The trim removed 6 bases at V and 10 bases at J, leaving 12 bases unmatched.

This clone has just a few counts. This chain connects TRBV4-3 to TRBJ2-1; D may be TRBD1 (6 bases). Germline lookup yields CDR1 LGHNA and CDR2 YSLEER. V lost 0 bases, J lost 13 bases, and 13 bases lay in between. The CDR3 is made up of 13 amino acids. CDR3 region: CASSQDRGTQQFF. CDR3 coding DNA: TGCGCCAGCAGCCAAGACAGGGGTACTCAACAGTTCTTC.

The V and J genes are TRBV11-2 and TRBJ2-1; 10 nucleotides line up with TRBD2. The germline CDR1 and CDR2 sequences are SGHAT and FQNNGV. With V trimmed by 5 bases and J by 6 bases, 4 bases remained unmatched. CDR3 length: 14 amino acids. The CDR3 nucleotides are TGTGCCAGCAGCCCACGGACTAGCGGCAATGAGCAGTTCTTC. Amino acids: CASSPRTSGNEQFF. The full variable domain, with the rest looked up from reference TRBV11-2 and TRBJ2-1, is EAGVAQSPRYKIIEKRQSVAFWCNPISGHATLYWYQQILGQGPKLLIQFQNNGVVDDSQLPKDRFSAERLKGVDSTLKIQPAKLEDSAVYLCASSPRTSGNEQFFGPGTRLTVL.

This chain uses TRBV7-3 with TRBJ1-1; D gene ambiguous. The CDR3 totals 15 residues. V was cut by 5 bases and J by 5 bases, with 18 bases left in between. Germline V gene lookup returns CDR1 SGHTA and CDR2 FQGTGA. DNA for the CDR3: TGTGCCAGCAGCCTCCATGGTAGTGGAAAAACTGAAGCTTTCTTT. It translates to CASSLHGSGKTEAFF.

J is TRBJ1-3 and V is TRBV28; weak D call: TRBD1 (5 bases). Trimming took off 11 bases at V and 7 bases at J, with 21 bases between the two ends. The CDR3 length is 14 residues. Germline V gene lookup returns CDR1 MDHEN and CDR2 SYDVKM. This CDR3 is CASSVFRDGNTIYF. CDR3 in DNA: TGTGCCTCATCAGTCTTCCGGGACGGGAACACCATATATTTT.

This clone appeared a few times. The chain is built from TRBV7-2 and TRBJ1-1, with D unclear. Germline-derived CDR1 and CDR2 are SGHTA and FQGNSA. Between the trimmed V and J ends, which lost 5 bases and 0 bases, there was a span of 16 bases. CDR3 length: 16 amino acids. The CDR3 sequence is CASSASGLLMNTEAFF. The CDR3 DNA follows: TGTGCCAGCAGCGCATCCGGACTCCTCATGAACACTGAAGCTTTCTTT.

This clone was observed a single time. CDR3 in amino acids: CSSGPAGATSTDTQYF. The DNA of the CDR3 is TGTAGTTCCGGTCCTGCGGGGGCTACTAGCACAGATACGCAGTATTTT. J is TRBJ2-3 and V is TRBV28, with D perhaps TRBD2 (7 bases). The CDR3 is made up of 16 amino acids. Germline V CDR1 and CDR2: MDHEN, SYDVKM. Full variable domain (remainder filled in from reference TRBV28 and TRBJ2-3): DVKVTQSSRYLVKRTGEKVFLECVQDMDHENMFWYRQDPGLGLRLIYFSYDVKMKEKGDIPEGYSVSREKKERFSLILESASTNQTSMYLCSSGPAGATSTDTQYFGPGTRLTVL.

The chain joins TRBV30 to TRBJ2-1; D could derive from TRBD1 or TRBD2 (5 bases each). Germline V lookup: CDR1 GTSNPN, CDR2 SVGIG (reference sequence). The CDR3 runs 12 residues. Trimming took 7 bases from V and 4 from J, leaving 11 bases between them. CDR3 DNA: TGTGCCTCACTCGGGGCTTACAATGAGCAGTTCTTC. Residues: CASLGAYNEQFF.

The V gene is TRBV9, the J gene TRBJ2-2, with D perhaps matching TRBD2 (6 bases). V gave up 2 bases and J gave up 0 bases, with 8 bases separating them. The CDR3 has 15 amino acids. Germline V gene data show CDR1 as SGDLS and CDR2 as YYNGEE. In DNA form, the CDR3 reads TGTGCCAGCAGCGTGGTAGCGGCGAACACCGGGGAGCTGTTTTTT. Its protein product is CASSVVAANTGELFF.